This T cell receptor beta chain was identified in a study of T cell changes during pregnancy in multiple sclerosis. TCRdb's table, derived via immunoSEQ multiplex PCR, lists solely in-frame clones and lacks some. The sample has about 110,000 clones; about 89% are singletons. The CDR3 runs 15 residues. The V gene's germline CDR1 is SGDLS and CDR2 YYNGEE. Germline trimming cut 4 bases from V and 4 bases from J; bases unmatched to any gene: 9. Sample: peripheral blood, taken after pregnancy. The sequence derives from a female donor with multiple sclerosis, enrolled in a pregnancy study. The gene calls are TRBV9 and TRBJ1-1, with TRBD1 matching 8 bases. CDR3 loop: CASSSQGEWGTEAFF. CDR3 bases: TGTGCCAGCAGCTCACAGGGGGAATGGGGCACTGAAGCTTTCTTT.